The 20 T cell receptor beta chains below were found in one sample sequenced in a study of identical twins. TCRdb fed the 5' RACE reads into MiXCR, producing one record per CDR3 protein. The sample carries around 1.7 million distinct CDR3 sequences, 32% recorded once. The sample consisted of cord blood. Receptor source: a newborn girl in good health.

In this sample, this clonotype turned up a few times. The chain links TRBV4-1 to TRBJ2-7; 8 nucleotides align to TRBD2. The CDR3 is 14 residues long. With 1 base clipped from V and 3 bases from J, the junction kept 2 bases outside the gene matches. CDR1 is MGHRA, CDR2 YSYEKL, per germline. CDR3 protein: CASSQGTSNYEQYF. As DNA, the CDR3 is TGCGCCAGCAGCCAAGGGACTAGCAACTACGAGCAGTACTTC.

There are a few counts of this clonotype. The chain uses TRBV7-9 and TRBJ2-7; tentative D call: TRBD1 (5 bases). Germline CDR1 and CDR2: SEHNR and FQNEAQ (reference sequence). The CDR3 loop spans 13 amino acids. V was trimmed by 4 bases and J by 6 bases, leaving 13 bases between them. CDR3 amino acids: CASSSQGMGEQYF. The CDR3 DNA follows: TGTGCCAGCAGCTCCCAGGGTATGGGCGAGCAGTACTTC.

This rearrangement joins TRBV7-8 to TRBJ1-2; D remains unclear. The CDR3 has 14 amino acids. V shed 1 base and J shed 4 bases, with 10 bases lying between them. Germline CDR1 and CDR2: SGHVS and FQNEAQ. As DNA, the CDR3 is TGTGCCAGCAGCTTAGATCATGGGAGCTATGGCTACACCTTC. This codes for CASSLDHGSYGYTF.

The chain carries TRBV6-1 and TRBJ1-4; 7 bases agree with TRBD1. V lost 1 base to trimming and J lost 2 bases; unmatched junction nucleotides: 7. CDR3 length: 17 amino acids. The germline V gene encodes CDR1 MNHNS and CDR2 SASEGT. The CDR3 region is CASSEGPPGQTNEKLFF. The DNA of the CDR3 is TGTGCCAGCAGTGAAGGGCCACCGGGACAGACTAATGAAAAACTGTTTTTT.

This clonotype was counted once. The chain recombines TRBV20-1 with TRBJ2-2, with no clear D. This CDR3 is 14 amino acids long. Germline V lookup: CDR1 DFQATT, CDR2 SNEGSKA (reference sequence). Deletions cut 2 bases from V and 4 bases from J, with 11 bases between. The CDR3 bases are TGCAGTGCTAGACCCAAGTATGGCACCGGGGAGCTGTTTTTT. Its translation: CSARPKYGTGELFF.

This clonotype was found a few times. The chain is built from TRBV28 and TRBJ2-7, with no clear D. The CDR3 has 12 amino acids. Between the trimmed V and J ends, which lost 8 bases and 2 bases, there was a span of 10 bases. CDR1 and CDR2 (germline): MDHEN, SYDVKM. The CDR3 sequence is CASARDTYEQYF. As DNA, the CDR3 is TGTGCCAGCGCACGTGACACCTACGAGCAGTACTTC. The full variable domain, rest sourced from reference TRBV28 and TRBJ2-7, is DVKVTQSSRYLVKRTGEKVFLECVQDMDHENMFWYRQDPGLGLRLIYFSYDVKMKEKGDIPEGYSVSREKKERFSLILESASTNQTSMYLCASARDTYEQYFGPGTRLTVT.

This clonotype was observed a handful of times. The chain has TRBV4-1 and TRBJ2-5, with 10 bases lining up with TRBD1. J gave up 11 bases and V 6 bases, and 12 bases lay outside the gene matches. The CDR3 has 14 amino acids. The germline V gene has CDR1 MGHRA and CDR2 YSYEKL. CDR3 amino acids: CASRPTGGVNEQYF. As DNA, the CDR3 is TGCGCCAGCAGGCCGACAGGGGGCGTGAATGAGCAGTACTTC.

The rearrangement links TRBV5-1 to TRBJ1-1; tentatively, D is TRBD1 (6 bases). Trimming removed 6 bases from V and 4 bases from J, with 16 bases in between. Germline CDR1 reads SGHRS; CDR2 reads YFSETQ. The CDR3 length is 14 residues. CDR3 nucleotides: TGCGCCAGCACCGGGGCACAGGGAGGCACTGAAGCTTTCTTT. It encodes CASTGAQGGTEAFF.

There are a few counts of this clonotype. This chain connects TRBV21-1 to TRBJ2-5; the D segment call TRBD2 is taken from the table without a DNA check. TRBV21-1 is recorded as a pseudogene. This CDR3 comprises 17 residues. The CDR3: CASRSKEMGRTQETQYF. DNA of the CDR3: TGTGCCAGCAGGAGCAAAGAGATGGGGAGAACACAAGAGACCCAGTACTTC.

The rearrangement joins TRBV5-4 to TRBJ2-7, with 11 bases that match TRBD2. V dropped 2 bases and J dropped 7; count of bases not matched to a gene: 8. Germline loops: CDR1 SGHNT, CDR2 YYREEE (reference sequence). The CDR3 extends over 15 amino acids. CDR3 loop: CASSLPSGGIHEQYF. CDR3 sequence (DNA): TGTGCCAGCAGCTTACCTAGCGGGGGGATCCATGAGCAGTACTTC. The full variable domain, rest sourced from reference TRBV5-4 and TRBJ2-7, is ETGVTQSPTHLIKTRGQQVTLRCSSQSGHNTVSWYQQALGQGPQFIFQYYREEENGRGNFPPRFSGLQFPNYSSELNVNALELDDSALYLCASSLPSGGIHEQYFGPGTRLTVT.

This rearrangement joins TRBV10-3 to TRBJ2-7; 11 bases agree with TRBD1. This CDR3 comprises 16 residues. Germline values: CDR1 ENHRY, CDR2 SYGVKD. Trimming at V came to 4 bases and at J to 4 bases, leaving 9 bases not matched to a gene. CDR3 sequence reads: CAISGGQGASKYEQYF. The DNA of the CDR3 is TGTGCCATCAGTGGAGGACAGGGGGCAAGTAAGTACGAGCAGTACTTC.

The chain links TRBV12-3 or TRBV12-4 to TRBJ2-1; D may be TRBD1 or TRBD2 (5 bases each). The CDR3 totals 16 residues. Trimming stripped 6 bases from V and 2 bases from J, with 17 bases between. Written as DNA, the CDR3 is TGTGCCAGCAGCCACTTGCCCAGGGAGACCTACAATGAGCAGTTCTTC. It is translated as CASSHLPRETYNEQFF.

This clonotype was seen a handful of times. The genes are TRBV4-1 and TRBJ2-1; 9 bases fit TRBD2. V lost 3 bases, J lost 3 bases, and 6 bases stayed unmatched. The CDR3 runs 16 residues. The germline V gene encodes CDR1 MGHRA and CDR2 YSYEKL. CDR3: CASSQPLAGNYNEQFF. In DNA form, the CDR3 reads TGCGCCAGCAGCCAGCCTCTAGCGGGGAACTACAATGAGCAGTTCTTC.

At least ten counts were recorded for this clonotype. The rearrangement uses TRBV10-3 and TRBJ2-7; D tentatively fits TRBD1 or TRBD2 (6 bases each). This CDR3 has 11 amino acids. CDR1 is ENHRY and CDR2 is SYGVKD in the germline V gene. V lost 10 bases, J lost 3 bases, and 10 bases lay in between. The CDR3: CATGEDYEQYF. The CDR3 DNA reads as TGTGCCACAGGGGAGGACTACGAGCAGTACTTC.

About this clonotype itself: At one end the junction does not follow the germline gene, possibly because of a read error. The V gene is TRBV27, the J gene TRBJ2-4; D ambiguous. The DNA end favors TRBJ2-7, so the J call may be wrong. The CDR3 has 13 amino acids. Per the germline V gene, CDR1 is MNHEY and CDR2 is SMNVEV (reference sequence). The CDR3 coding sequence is TGTGCCAGCAGTTTATCGAGCTCCTGCGAGCAGTACTTC. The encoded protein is CASSLSSSCEQYF.

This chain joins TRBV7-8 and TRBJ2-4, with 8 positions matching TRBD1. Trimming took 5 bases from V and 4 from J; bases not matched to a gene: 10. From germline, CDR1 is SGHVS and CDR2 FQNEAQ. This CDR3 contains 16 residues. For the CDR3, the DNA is TGTGCCAGCAGCCGCGACAGGGGTAGACCTAAAAACATTCAGTACTTC. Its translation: CASSRDRGRPKNIQYF.

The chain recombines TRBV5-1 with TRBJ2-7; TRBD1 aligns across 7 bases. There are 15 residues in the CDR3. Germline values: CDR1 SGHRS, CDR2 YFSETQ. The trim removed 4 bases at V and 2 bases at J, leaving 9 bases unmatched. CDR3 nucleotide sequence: TGCGCCAGCAGCCCGACCTTTGACAGGGCCTACGAGCAGTACTTC. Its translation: CASSPTFDRAYEQYF.

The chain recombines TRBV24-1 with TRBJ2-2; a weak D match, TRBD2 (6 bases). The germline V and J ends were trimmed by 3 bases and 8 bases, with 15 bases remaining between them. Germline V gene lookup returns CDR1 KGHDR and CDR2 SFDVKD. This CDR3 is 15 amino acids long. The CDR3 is CATSDPGSTGGELFF. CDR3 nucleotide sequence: TGTGCCACCAGTGATCCCGGGAGTACGGGAGGGGAGCTGTTTTTT.

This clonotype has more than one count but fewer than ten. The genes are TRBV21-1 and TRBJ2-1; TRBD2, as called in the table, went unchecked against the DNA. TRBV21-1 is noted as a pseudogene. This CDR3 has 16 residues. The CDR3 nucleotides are TGTGCCAGCAGTAAAGGGGGGTCTAGCGGGAGCAATGAGCAGTTCTTC. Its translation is CASSKGGSSGSNEQFF.

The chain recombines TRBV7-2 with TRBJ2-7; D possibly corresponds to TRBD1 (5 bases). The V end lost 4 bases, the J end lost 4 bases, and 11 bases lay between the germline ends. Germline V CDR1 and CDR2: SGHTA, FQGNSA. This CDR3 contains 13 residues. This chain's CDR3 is CASSSQAGYEQYF. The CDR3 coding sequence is TGTGCCAGCAGCTCCCAGGCAGGGTACGAGCAGTACTTC.